These 19 T cell receptor beta chains share one sample of origin, sequenced in a study of blood T cells in healthy people across ages. With a J-beta primer mix and a sample-barcoded 5' primer, a second PCR ran 7 to 11 cycles. TCRdb reprocessed the 5' RACE reads with MiXCR, giving one entry per CDR3 protein. The sample holds 1.5 million to 2 million distinct CDR3 sequences, roughly 49% seen once. What was sequenced was blood. Receptor source: a woman in her 40s in good health.

The V and J genes are TRBV5-6 and TRBJ2-5; D possibly corresponds to TRBD2 (6 bases). V gave up 1 base and J gave up 6 bases, with 13 bases separating them. CDR1 and CDR2 (germline): SGHDT, YYEEEE. This CDR3 contains 14 residues. CDR3 residues: CASSLWGGVKTQYF. CDR3 DNA sequence: TGTGCCAGCAGCTTGTGGGGAGGCGTGAAGACCCAGTACTTC.

This clonotype was observed a few times. The chain combines TRBV29-1 with TRBJ2-4; no clear D gene. CDR3 length: 13 amino acids. Trimming took 1 base from V and 9 from J, leaving 13 bases between them. Germline V CDR1 and CDR2: SQVTM, ANQGSEA. The CDR3 nucleotides are TGCAGCGTTGAAGGAGGAGTGGACCGCATTCAGTACTTC. Protein: CSVEGGVDRIQYF. The full variable domain, with the rest looked up from reference TRBV29-1 and TRBJ2-4, is SAVISQKPSRDICQRGTSLTIQCQVDSQVTMMFWYRQQPGQSLTLIATANQGSEATYESGFVIDKFPISRPNLTFSTLTVSNMSPEDSSIYLCSVEGGVDRIQYFGAGTRLSVL.

This clonotype was seen once. The rearrangement uses TRBV11-2 and TRBJ2-2, with TRBD2 identical over 7 bases. The CDR3 has 16 residues. Trimming took 1 base from V and 6 from J; bases not matched to a gene: 8. Looked up from germline, CDR1 is SGHAT and CDR2 is FQNNGV. As DNA, the CDR3 is TGTGCCAGCAGCTTAGTTGGGGGACTAATCTCCGGGGAGCTGTTTTTT. This gives the protein CASSLVGGLISGELFF.

This sequence joins TRBV6-2 or TRBV6-3 and TRBJ2-5; no firm D call. CDR3 length equals 14 residues. Germline V gene data show CDR1 as MNHEY and CDR2 as SVGEGT. With 0 bases removed from V and 3 bases from J, the gap between germline ends came to 8 bases. The DNA of the CDR3 is TGTGCCAGCAGTTACTCGATGAACAAAGAGACCCAGTACTTC. Protein sequence: CASSYSMNKETQYF.

The gene calls are TRBV7-8 and TRBJ2-3, with 9 bases identical to TRBD2. Germline values: CDR1 SGHVS, CDR2 FQNEAQ. This CDR3 contains 17 residues. Trimming at V came to 3 bases and at J to 0 bases, leaving 7 bases not matched to a gene. The CDR3 loop is CASSFDSGGPSTDTQYF. The CDR3 DNA is TGTGCCAGCAGCTTCGATAGCGGGGGCCCAAGCACAGATACGCAGTATTTT. The full variable domain, in which reference TRBV7-8 and TRBJ2-3 provide the parts outside the CDR3, is GAGVSQSPRYKVAKRGQDVALRCDPISGHVSLFWYQQALGQGPEFLTYFQNEAQLDKSGLPSDRFFAERPEGSVSTLKIQRTQQEDSAVYLCASSFDSGGPSTDTQYFGPGTRLTVL.

This clonotype turned up a few times. The chain combines TRBV7-8 with TRBJ2-3; 9 nucleotides agree with TRBD2. CDR1 SGHVS and CDR2 FQNEAQ come from the germline V gene. V was pared by 2 bases and J by 2 bases, with 11 bases of the junction left unmatched. This CDR3 contains 18 residues. The CDR3 sequence is CASSLRVLASGITDTQYF. Here the CDR3 DNA reads TGTGCCAGCAGCTTACGGGTACTAGCTAGCGGGATCACAGATACGCAGTATTTT. The entire variable domain, with the rest obtained from reference TRBV7-8 and TRBJ2-3, is as follows: GAGVSQSPRYKVAKRGQDVALRCDPISGHVSLFWYQQALGQGPEFLTYFQNEAQLDKSGLPSDRFFAERPEGSVSTLKIQRTQQEDSAVYLCASSLRVLASGITDTQYFGPGTRLTVL.

The rearrangement links TRBV7-2 to TRBJ2-3; 9 nucleotides align to TRBD2. The CDR3 runs to 14 residues. The germline V gene encodes CDR1 SGHTA and CDR2 FQGNSA. V was pared by 7 bases and J by 6 bases, with 8 bases of the junction left unmatched. CDR3 sequence (DNA): TGTGCCAGCAATCGCGGGGGGGCCAGGGATACGCAGTATTTT. It translates to CASNRGGARDTQYF. The entire variable domain, with the rest obtained from reference TRBV7-2 and TRBJ2-3, is as follows: GAGVSQSPSNKVTEKGKDVELRCDPISGHTALYWYRQSLGQGLEFLIYFQGNSAPDKSGLPSDRFSAERTGGSVSTLTIQRTQQEDSAVYLCASNRGGARDTQYFGPGTRLTVL.

V usage is TRBV7-9 and J usage is TRBJ2-4; 10 positions agree with TRBD1. Germline values: CDR1 SEHNR, CDR2 FQNEAQ (reference sequence). The CDR3 consists of 15 residues. V was clipped by 3 bases and J by 13 bases; unmatched bases: 12. CDR3 DNA sequence: TGTGCCAGCAGCTTCGCTTCGGACAGGGGGTACGGGCAGTACTTC. Protein product: CASSFASDRGYGQYF.

This clonotype was counted a few times. The chain is built from TRBV10-3 and TRBJ1-2; D may be TRBD1 (5 bases). The CDR3 runs to 11 residues. The V gene lost 8 bases and the J gene lost 8 bases, with 12 bases spanning the gap. CDR1 ENHRY and CDR2 SYGVKD come from the germline V gene. The CDR3 DNA follows: TGTGCCATCGGAGGGGAGGGAGGCTACACCTTC. It yields the protein CAIGGEGGYTF.

The chain links TRBV20-1 to TRBJ2-3; D may be TRBD2 (6 bases). Deletions cut 5 bases from V and 1 base from J, with 19 bases between. Germline lookup yields CDR1 DFQATT and CDR2 SNEGSKA (reference sequence). The CDR3 consists of 16 residues. The DNA of the CDR3 is TGCAGTGCTCACAGTATGCGGGGCACCGGCACAGATACGCAGTATTTT. It yields the protein CSAHSMRGTGTDTQYF.

The chain employs TRBV13 and TRBJ2-1, with D unresolved. Germline CDR1 reads PRHDT; CDR2 reads FYEKMQ (reference sequence). V lost 5 bases, J lost 2 bases, and 10 bases lay in between. This CDR3 is built from 14 residues. CDR3 sequence reads: CASSQVLAYNEQFF. The DNA for the CDR3 is TGTGCCAGCAGCCAGGTATTAGCCTACAATGAGCAGTTCTTC. Variable domain in full (rest from reference TRBV13 and TRBJ2-1): AAGVIQSPRHLIKEKRETATLKCYPIPRHDTVYWYQQGPGQDPQFLISFYEKMQSDKGSIPDRFSAQQFSDYHSELNMSSLELGDSALYFCASSQVLAYNEQFFGPGTRLTVL.

This clonotype appeared a few times. V usage is TRBV18 and J usage is TRBJ1-5; D is perhaps TRBD1 (5 bases). The CDR3 covers 14 residues. CDR1 is KGHSH, CDR2 LQKENI, per germline. Trimming removed 0 bases from V and 5 bases from J, with 8 bases in between. CDR3 protein: CASSPPGGDQPQHF. CDR3 DNA sequence: TGTGCCAGCTCACCACCGGGAGGGGATCAGCCCCAGCATTTT.

This clonotype has more than one count but fewer than ten. V and J are TRBV4-1 and TRBJ1-6; D is unresolved. The CDR3 is 16 residues long. The germline gives CDR1 MGHRA, CDR2 YSYEKL. V dropped 3 bases and J dropped 8 bases, with 17 bases sitting between them. In DNA form, the CDR3 reads TGCGCCAGCAGCCAGAACTCCGGAGAGGGATATTCACCCCTCCACTTT. Amino acids: CASSQNSGEGYSPLHF.

This clonotype appeared a few times. This chain joins TRBV6-5 and TRBJ1-2; D gene ambiguous. Trimming took off 0 bases at V and 7 bases at J, with 6 bases between the two ends. The germline gives CDR1 MNHEY, CDR2 SVGAGI. The CDR3 is 12 amino acids. The CDR3: CASSYSGIGYTF. The CDR3 DNA sequence: TGTGCCAGCAGTTACTCGGGGATTGGCTACACCTTC.

This clonotype was recorded many times. The rearrangement uses TRBV7-2 and TRBJ2-6, with 8 bases that match TRBD1. The germline CDR1 and CDR2 sequences are SGHTA and FQGNSA. V gave up 5 bases and J gave up 2 bases; unmatched junction bases: 2. The CDR3 length is 15 residues. CDR3 sequence reads: CASSPQGAGANVLTF. In DNA, the CDR3 is TGTGCCAGCAGCCCACAGGGGGCTGGGGCCAACGTCCTGACTTTC.

This clonotype was seen only a few times. This chain connects TRBV6-6 to TRBJ2-3; 8 bases match TRBD2. V shed 8 bases, J shed 2 bases, and the junction held 15 bases outside the gene matches. Germline-derived CDR1 and CDR2 are MNHNY and SVGAGI (reference sequence). The CDR3 has 17 residues. This CDR3 reads CASGRREAGDHTDTQYF. The CDR3 nucleotides read TGTGCCAGCGGGAGGCGTGAAGCGGGGGACCACACAGATACGCAGTATTTT.

This clonotype was observed a few times. This sequence joins TRBV7-8 and TRBJ1-4; D not certain. Germline CDR1 SGHVS, CDR2 FQNEAQ. This CDR3 region has 13 residues. V was pared by 5 bases and J by 9 bases, with 13 bases between. The CDR3 nucleotides read TGTGCCAGCAGCCAACGACAAGAGCAAAAACTGTTTTTT. This translates into CASSQRQEQKLFF.

This chain connects TRBV6-5 to TRBJ2-7; 7 positions match TRBD2. The V and J ends lost 0 bases and 5 bases, in that order; junction bases with no gene match: 4. CDR3 length: 14 amino acids. The germline V gene has CDR1 MNHEY and CDR2 SVGAGI. The CDR3 reads CASSYSGRAHEQYF. The CDR3 DNA follows: TGTGCCAGCAGTTACTCGGGGAGGGCACACGAGCAGTACTTC.

This clonotype was observed a few times. This chain joins TRBV4-3 and TRBJ2-3; TRBD2 aligns across 8 bases. V was clipped by 2 bases and J by 1 base; unmatched bases: 5. The CDR3 is 16 amino acids. Germline V gene sequence: CDR1 LGHNA, CDR2 YSLEER. In nucleotides, the CDR3 is TGCGCCAGCAGCCAAAAAGTTAGCGGGGGCACAGATACGCAGTATTTT. The encoded protein is CASSQKVSGGTDTQYF.